Below, 2 T cell receptor beta chains from the same sample are listed, as sequenced in a study of T-cell reconstitution after alpha-beta-depleted transplantation in children. The TCRbeta library was prepared with unique molecular identifiers. TCRdb redid the calling of the PCR reads with MiXCR, one entry per CDR3 protein. The sample includes around 450,000 distinct CDR3 sequences, over 40% of them seen just once. Material: PBMCs, obtained before TCRalphabeta/CD19-depleted stem cell transplant. These receptors all come from a girl aged 2-9 years with aplastic anemia, due to receive a stem cell transplant.

This rearrangement joins TRBV7-2 to TRBJ2-7; the match to TRBD1 covers 7 bases. CDR1 is SGHTA, CDR2 FQGNSA, per germline. Trimming removed 5 bases from V and 6 bases from J; junction bases left unmatched: 13. CDR3 length: 15 residues. As DNA, the CDR3 is TGTGCCAGCAGCCCTAGTCCGGGACAGAGAGGCGAGCAGTACTTC. Translation gives CASSPSPGQRGEQYF.

The CDR3 reads CSARDPGVQYF. The CDR3 DNA reads TGCAGTGCTAGAGATCCGGGGGTCCAGTACTTC. The chain joins TRBV20-1 to TRBJ2-5; weak D call: TRBD2 (6 bases). V lost 0 bases, J lost 10 bases, and 9 bases lay in between. Germline lookup yields CDR1 DFQATT and CDR2 SNEGSKA (reference sequence). The length of the CDR3 is 11 residues.